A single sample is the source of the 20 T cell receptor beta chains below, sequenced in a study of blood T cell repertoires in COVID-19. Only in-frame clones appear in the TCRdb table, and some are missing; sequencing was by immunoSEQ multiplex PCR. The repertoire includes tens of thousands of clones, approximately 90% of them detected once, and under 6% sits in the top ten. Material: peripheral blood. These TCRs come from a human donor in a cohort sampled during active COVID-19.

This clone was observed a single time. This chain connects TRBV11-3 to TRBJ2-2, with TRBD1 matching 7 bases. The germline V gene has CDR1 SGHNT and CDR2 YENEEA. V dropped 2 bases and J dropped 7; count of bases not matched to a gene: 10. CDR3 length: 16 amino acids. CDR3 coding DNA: TGTGCCAGCAGCTTAAGGGAACAGGGGTCTGGCGGGGAGCTGTTTTTT. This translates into CASSLREQGSGGELFF.

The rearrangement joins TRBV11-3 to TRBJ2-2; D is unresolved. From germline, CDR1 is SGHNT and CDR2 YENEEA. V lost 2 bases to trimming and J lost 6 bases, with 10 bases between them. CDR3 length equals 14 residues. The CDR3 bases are TGTGCCAGCAGCTTAAGACTTACCCCCGGGGAGCTGTTTTTT. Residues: CASSLRLTPGELFF.

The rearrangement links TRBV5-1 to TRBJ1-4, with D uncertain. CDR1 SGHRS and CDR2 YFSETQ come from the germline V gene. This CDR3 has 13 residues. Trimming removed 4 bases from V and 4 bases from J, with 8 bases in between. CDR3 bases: TGCGCCAGCAGCGCCCAGTTTAATGAAAAACTGTTTTTT. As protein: CASSAQFNEKLFF.

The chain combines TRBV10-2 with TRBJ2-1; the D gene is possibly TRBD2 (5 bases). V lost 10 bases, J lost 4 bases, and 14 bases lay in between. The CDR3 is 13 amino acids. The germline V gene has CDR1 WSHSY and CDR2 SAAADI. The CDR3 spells CATRERGYNEQFF. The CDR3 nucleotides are TGCGCCACCAGAGAACGGGGTTACAATGAGCAGTTCTTC.

CDR3 residues: CASSRLAGNEQFF. CDR3 DNA sequence: TGTGCCAGCAGCCGACTAGCAGGCAATGAGCAGTTCTTC. This chain links TRBV27 with TRBJ2-1; 7 bases are a match to TRBD2. Germline V gives CDR1 MNHEY, CDR2 SMNVEV (reference sequence). V dropped 6 bases and J dropped 6; count of bases not matched to a gene: 5. The CDR3 covers 13 residues.

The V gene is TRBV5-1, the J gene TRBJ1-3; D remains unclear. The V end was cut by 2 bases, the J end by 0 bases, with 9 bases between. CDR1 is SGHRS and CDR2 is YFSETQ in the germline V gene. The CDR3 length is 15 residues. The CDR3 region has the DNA TGCGCCAGCAGCTTTAGTCCCGTCTCTGGAAACACCATATATTTT. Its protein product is CASSFSPVSGNTIYF.

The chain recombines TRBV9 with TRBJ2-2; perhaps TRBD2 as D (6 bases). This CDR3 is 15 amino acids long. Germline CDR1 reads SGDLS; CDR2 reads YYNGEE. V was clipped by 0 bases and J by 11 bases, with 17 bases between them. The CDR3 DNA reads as TGTGCCAGCAGCGTAGGAGGAGGCGGGATCGTCGAGCTGTTTTTT. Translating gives CASSVGGGGIVELFF.

The CDR3 nucleotides read TGTGCCAGCACTTCCCGATCCAACTCGGAGACCCAGTACTTC. Translating gives CASTSRSNSETQYF. The chain carries TRBV6-5 and TRBJ2-5; no definite D call. CDR1 and CDR2 (germline): MNHEY, SVGAGI. V lost 7 bases, J lost 5 bases, and 17 bases lay in between. This CDR3 is built from 14 residues.

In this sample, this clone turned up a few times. In DNA form, the CDR3 reads TGTGCCAGCAGCGAGTACGAGCAGTACGTC. Encoded protein: CASSEYEQYV. The chain is built from TRBV5-8 and TRBJ2-7; D call uncertain. Germline CDR1 is SGHTS and CDR2 is YDEGEE. The length of the CDR3 is 10 residues. Trimming took off 4 bases at V and 4 bases at J, with 3 bases between the two ends.

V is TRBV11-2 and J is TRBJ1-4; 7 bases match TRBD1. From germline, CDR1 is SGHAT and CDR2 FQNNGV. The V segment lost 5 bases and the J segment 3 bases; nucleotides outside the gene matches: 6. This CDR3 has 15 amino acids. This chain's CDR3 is CASSVYRGSNEKLFF. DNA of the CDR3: TGTGCCAGCAGCGTTTACAGGGGATCTAATGAAAAACTGTTTTTT.

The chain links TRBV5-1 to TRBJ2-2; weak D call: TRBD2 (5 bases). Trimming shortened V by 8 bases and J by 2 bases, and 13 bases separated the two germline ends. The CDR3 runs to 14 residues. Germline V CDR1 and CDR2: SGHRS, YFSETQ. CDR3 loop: CASWRTPNTGELFF. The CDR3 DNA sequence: TGCGCCAGTTGGAGGACTCCTAACACCGGGGAGCTGTTTTTT.

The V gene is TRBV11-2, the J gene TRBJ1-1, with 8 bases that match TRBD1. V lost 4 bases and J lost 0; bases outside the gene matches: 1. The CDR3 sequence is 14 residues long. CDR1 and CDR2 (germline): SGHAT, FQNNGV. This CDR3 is CASSSQGVNTEAFF. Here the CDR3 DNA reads TGTGCCAGCAGCTCACAGGGGGTGAACACTGAAGCTTTCTTT.

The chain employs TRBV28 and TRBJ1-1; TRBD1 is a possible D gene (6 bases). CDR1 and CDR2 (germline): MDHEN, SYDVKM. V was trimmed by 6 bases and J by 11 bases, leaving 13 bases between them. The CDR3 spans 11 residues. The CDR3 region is CASRDSMGAFF. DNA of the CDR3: TGTGCCAGCAGGGACAGTATGGGGGCTTTCTTT.

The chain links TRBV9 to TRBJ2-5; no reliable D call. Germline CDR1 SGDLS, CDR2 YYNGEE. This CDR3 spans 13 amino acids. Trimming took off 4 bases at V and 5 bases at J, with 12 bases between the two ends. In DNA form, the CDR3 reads TGTGCCAGCAGCATTTCCACCCGGGAGACCCAGTACTTC. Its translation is CASSISTRETQYF.

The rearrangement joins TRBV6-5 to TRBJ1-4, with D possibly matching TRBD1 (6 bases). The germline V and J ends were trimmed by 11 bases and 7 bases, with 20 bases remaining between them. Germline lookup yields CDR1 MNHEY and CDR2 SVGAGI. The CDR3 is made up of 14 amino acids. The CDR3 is CAHGQLGVFEKLFF. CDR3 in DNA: TGTGCCCACGGACAGCTTGGGGTCTTTGAAAAACTGTTTTTT.

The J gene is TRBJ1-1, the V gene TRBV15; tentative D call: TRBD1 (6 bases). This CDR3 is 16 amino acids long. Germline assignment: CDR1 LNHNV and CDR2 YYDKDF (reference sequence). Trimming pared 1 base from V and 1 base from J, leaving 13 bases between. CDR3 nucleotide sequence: TGTGCCACCAGCAGAGCAGGGCAGGGGAGGAACACTGAAGCTTTCTTT. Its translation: CATSRAGQGRNTEAFF.

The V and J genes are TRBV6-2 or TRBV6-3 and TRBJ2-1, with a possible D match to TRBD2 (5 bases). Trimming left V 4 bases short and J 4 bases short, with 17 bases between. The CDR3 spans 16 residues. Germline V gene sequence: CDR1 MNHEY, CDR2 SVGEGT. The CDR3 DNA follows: TGTGCCAGCAGTTCCTCCATGGCGGGCCTTTACAATGAGCAGTTCTTC. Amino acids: CASSSSMAGLYNEQFF.

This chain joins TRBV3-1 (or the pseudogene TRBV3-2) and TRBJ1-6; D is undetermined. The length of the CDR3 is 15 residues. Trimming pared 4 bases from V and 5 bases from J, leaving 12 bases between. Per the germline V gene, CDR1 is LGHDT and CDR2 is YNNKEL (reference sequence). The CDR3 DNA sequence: TGTGCCAGCAGCCGAGTAGGAGGGAATAATTCACCCCTCCACTTT. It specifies CASSRVGGNNSPLHF.

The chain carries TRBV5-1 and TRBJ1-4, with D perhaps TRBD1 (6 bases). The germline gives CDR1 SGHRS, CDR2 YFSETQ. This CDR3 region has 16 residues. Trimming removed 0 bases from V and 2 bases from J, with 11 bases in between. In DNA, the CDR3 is TGCGCCAGCAGCTTGGGGACAGTCAAGACTAATGAAAAACTGTTTTTT. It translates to CASSLGTVKTNEKLFF.

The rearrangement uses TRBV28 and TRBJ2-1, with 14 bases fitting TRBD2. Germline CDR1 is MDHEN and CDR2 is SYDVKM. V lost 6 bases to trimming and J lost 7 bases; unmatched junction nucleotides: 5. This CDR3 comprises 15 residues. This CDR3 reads CASRMTSGRVNEQFF. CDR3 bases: TGTGCCAGCAGGATGACTAGCGGGAGGGTAAATGAGCAGTTCTTC.